Sequencing of this TCR beta chain was carried out in a study of T cell repertoires in cytomegalovirus infection. About the study: Well-studied HLA-B-restricted epitopes and recently identified HLA-C-restricted epitopes of CMV were both used in the study.

Overall study findings and caveats: Pooled public TCR beta family frequency picked out CMV carriers with the relevant HLA.

A remark on this clonotype: Antigen: not known.

This CDR3 has 11 residues. CDR1 and CDR2 from the germline V gene are SEHNR and FQNEAQ (reference sequence). Between the trimmed V and J ends, which lost 6 bases and 8 bases, there was a span of 10 bases. In TCRdb, the reads were re-called with MiXCR into one record per CDR3 protein. The sample includes 700,000 to 900,000 distinct CDR3 sequences, about 28% of them seen just once. The V and J genes are TRBV7-9 and TRBJ1-1; D not certain. The TCR comes from a human donor in good health (CMV status not recorded). Some clones in this sample may be carry-over from other donors' samples. Sequencing used cultured CD8+ T cells from PBMCs, obtained from culture after CMV antigen stimulation. CDR3 in amino acids: CASSLFGEAFF. CDR3 DNA: TGTGCCAGCAGTCTGTTCGGAGAAGCTTTCTTT.